This T cell receptor beta chain originates from a study of blood T cell repertoires in COVID-19. On the study more broadly: COVID-19 samples collected from the United States, Italy and Spain covered acute and convalescent phases. Sources were T cells, B-cell-depleted T cells, or PBMCs; the material itself was cDNA or gDNA.

Original handling: Estimation of nucleated cell counts relied on the amplification of reference gene primers. Profiling relied on immunoSEQ multiplex PCR, and the TCRdb table lists in-frame clones only, not all of them. V and J calls and clone size come straight from that table; D and trimming were deduced from the DNA. This table has under 250,000 clones, around 84% appearing once. V was shortened by 2 bases and J by 5 bases, with 9 bases between the two germline ends. The length of the CDR3 is 13 residues. Germline CDR1 and CDR2: SEHNR and FQNEAQ (reference sequence). This chain uses TRBV7-9 with TRBJ1-1; D might be TRBD1 (6 bases). This clonotype was obtained from a man in his fifties with active or convalescent COVID-19. Input material: peripheral blood. This chain's CDR3 is CASSLNRETEAFF. In nucleotides, the CDR3 is TGTGCCAGCAGCTTAAACAGGGAAACTGAAGCTTTCTTT.